This T cell receptor (beta chain) was observed in a study of OX40 agonist ivuxolimab in advanced cancers. Across the study: Mean age 60 years, range 23 to 79; 82.7% male. People who had prior anti-PD-1, anti-PD-L1 or anti-CTLA-4 therapy could take part, and approximately 43% had some. Study conclusions and caveats: CD4+ T cells averaged fewer expanded clones than CD8+ T cells.

With autoimmune disease history or systemic immunosuppression, patients were excluded. This CDR3 is built from 16 residues. Deletions cut 6 bases from V and 0 bases from J, with 17 bases between. In germline, CDR1 is MNHNY, CDR2 SVGAGI (reference sequence). As to this clone: Its antigen is still unknown.

The assay was immunoSEQ multiplex PCR, and TCRdb's table has in-frame clones only and misses some. Of about 66,000 clones in the sample, approximately 82% were seen once. The input for sequencing was CD4+ or CD8+ T cells sorted from blood, taken in a trial of the OX40 agonist ivuxolimab. The clonotype comes from an adult with an advanced solid tumor such as melanoma, head and neck, liver or kidney cancer. The chain uses TRBV6-6 and TRBJ1-2; D may be TRBD1 (6 bases). The CDR3 loop is CASRSTGEESNYGYTF. The CDR3 DNA sequence: TGTGCCAGCAGGTCGACAGGCGAAGAGTCTAACTATGGCTACACCTTC.